The 16 T cell receptor beta chains in this list originate from one sample, sequenced in a study of blood T cell repertoires in COVID-19. Some clones are missing from TCRdb's copy, which holds only in-frame ones; the method was immunoSEQ multiplex PCR. The sample has 200,000 or so clones, over 75% seen once. What was sequenced was peripheral blood. The origin of the receptors is a person aged 70 to 79 with COVID-19, enrolled during active disease.

This clone came up once. The V gene is TRBV10-3, the J gene TRBJ2-3; TRBD2 agrees at 7 bases. The V gene end was trimmed by 11 bases and the J gene end by 2 bases; junction bases not matched to a gene: 4. The CDR3 extends over 12 amino acids. Looked up from germline, CDR1 is ENHRY and CDR2 is SYGVKD. CDR3 protein: CAGGGNTDTQYF. CDR3 nucleotide sequence: TGTGCCGGGGGGGGTAACACAGATACGCAGTATTTT.

The chain links TRBV7-2 to TRBJ1-5; TRBD1 agrees at 8 bases. The junction had 4 bases not matched to a gene; V was cut back by 5 bases and J by 7 bases. The CDR3 spans 13 residues. Germline V gene lookup returns CDR1 SGHTA and CDR2 FQGNSA. The CDR3 DNA sequence: TGTGCCAGCAGCCCCCGGACAGGGCAGCCCCAGCATTTT. It yields the protein CASSPRTGQPQHF.

The genes are TRBV5-6 and TRBJ2-2; D possibly corresponds to TRBD2 (6 bases). Between the trimmed V and J ends, which lost 6 bases and 3 bases, there was a span of 21 bases. Germline CDR1 and CDR2: SGHDT and YYEEEE. The CDR3 contains 17 residues. The CDR3 DNA sequence: TGTGCCAGCACCTTAGAAAGACTAGGCCGGTACACCGGGGAGCTGTTTTTT. This sequence encodes CASTLERLGRYTGELFF. Full variable domain (missing parts from reference TRBV5-6 and TRBJ2-2): DAGVTQSPTHLIKTRGQQVTLRCSPKSGHDTVSWYQQALGQGPQFIFQYYEEEERQRGNFPDRFSGHQFPNYSSELNVNALLLGDSALYLCASTLERLGRYTGELFFGEGSRLTVL.

This chain's CDR3 is CASRKTGFTGELFF. For the CDR3, the DNA is TGTGCCAGCAGGAAAACAGGATTCACCGGGGAGCTGTTTTTT. The V call is TRBV3-1 (or the pseudogene TRBV3-2), the J call TRBJ2-2, with a tentative D call TRBD1 (5 bases). CDR1 and CDR2 (germline): LGHDT, YNNKEL (reference sequence). The V end lost 6 bases, the J end lost 4 bases, and 12 bases lay between the germline ends. CDR3 length: 14 residues.

CDR3 in DNA: TGCAGCGTTGAAGTTCCGGGACAAGCCTATGGCTACACCTTC. It translates to CSVEVPGQAYGYTF. This chain joins TRBV29-1 and TRBJ1-2; D is perhaps TRBD1 (6 bases). The V and J ends lost 1 base and 4 bases respectively, with 13 bases between them. The CDR3 covers 14 residues. From germline, CDR1 is SQVTM and CDR2 ANQGSEA.

This clone occurred once. This chain links TRBV30 with TRBJ2-7, with 10 bases identical to TRBD1. Per the germline V gene, CDR1 is GTSNPN and CDR2 is SVGIG (reference sequence). V trimming: 0 bases; J trimming: 2 bases; junction bases outside the gene matches: 1. The CDR3 contains 14 residues. The CDR3 here is CAWSVGTGAYEQYF. CDR3 bases: TGTGCCTGGAGTGTCGGGACAGGGGCCTACGAGCAGTACTTC.

The genes are TRBV27 and TRBJ2-5, with 8 nucleotides matching TRBD2. V lost 6 bases and J lost 4; bases outside the gene matches: 28. CDR1 is MNHEY and CDR2 is SMNVEV in the germline V gene (reference sequence). The CDR3 has 21 amino acids. The CDR3 is CASRRESLGKSKREKGETQYF. In DNA, the CDR3 is TGTGCCAGCAGGCGTGAATCCTTAGGGAAGAGCAAGCGGGAGAAGGGAGAGACCCAGTACTTC.

This chain connects TRBV6-6 to TRBJ1-1; D possibly corresponds to TRBD1 (5 bases). This CDR3 has 13 amino acids. The germline CDR1 and CDR2 sequences are MNHNY and SVGAGI (reference sequence). V shed 6 bases and J shed 1 base, with 9 bases lying between them. The CDR3 bases are TGTGCCAGCAGAGTAGGACAGAACACTGAAGCTTTCTTT. The encoded protein is CASRVGQNTEAFF.

The chain links TRBV19 to TRBJ2-1; D is unresolved. In germline, CDR1 is LNHDA, CDR2 SQIVND (reference sequence). The CDR3 is 13 amino acids. V was shortened by 3 bases and J by 6 bases, with 9 bases between the two germline ends. This chain's CDR3 is CASSMSLPNEQFF. The CDR3 DNA is TGTGCCAGTAGTATGAGTCTGCCCAATGAGCAGTTCTTC.

The chain couples TRBV5-5 to TRBJ1-2; no firm D call. The CDR3 loop spans 15 amino acids. The V end lost 1 base, the J end lost 8 bases, and 18 bases lay between the germline ends. CDR1 SGHKS and CDR2 YYEKEE come from the germline V gene (reference sequence). The CDR3 DNA reads as TGTGCCAGCAGCTTGTTGATCGCTGCAGGTCAGGGCTACACCTTC. It is translated as CASSLLIAAGQGYTF. The variable domain in full, completed from reference TRBV5-5 and TRBJ1-2, reads DAGVTQSPTHLIKTRGQQVTLRCSPISGHKSVSWYQQVLGQGPQFIFQYYEKEERGRGNFPDRFSARQFPNYSSELNVNALLLGDSALYLCASSLLIAAGQGYTFGSGTRLTVV.

This chain joins TRBV6-2 or TRBV6-3 and TRBJ2-7; 8 bases agree with TRBD2. CDR1 and CDR2 (germline): MNHEY, SVGEGT. The CDR3 extends over 17 amino acids. V gave up 2 bases and J gave up 1 base; unmatched junction bases: 10. CDR3 nucleotide sequence: TGTGCCAGCAGTTACCCGACAGCGGGAGTTCGGTCCTACGAGCAGTACTTC. This codes for CASSYPTAGVRSYEQYF.

CDR3: CASSLSGPLGGEQYF. The CDR3 DNA reads TGTGCCAGCAGCCTTTCGGGACCGTTGGGGGGCGAGCAGTACTTC. The rearrangement joins TRBV7-3 to TRBJ2-7; D is perhaps TRBD2 (6 bases). In germline, CDR1 is SGHTA, CDR2 FQGTGA. The CDR3 contains 15 residues. The germline V and J ends were trimmed by 5 bases and 6 bases, with 20 bases remaining between them.

The chain is built from TRBV9 and TRBJ1-6; D is undetermined. The CDR3 covers 15 residues. Trimming shortened V by 3 bases and J by 7 bases, and 14 bases separated the two germline ends. CDR1 and CDR2 (germline): SGDLS, YYNGEE. The CDR3 region is CASSARQITNSPLHF. In nucleotides, the CDR3 is TGTGCCAGCAGCGCTCGTCAGATTACAAATTCACCCCTCCACTTT.

This rearrangement joins TRBV27 to TRBJ1-1; 7 bases line up with TRBD1. The length of the CDR3 is 16 residues. V shed 0 bases, J shed 0 bases, and the junction held 4 bases outside the gene matches. The germline V gene has CDR1 MNHEY and CDR2 SMNVEV (reference sequence). The CDR3 nucleotides are TGTGCCAGCAGTTTATCAGGGGGCTTCGTGAACACTGAAGCTTTCTTT. Translated: CASSLSGGFVNTEAFF.

V gene TRBV2 combines with J gene TRBJ2-5; D may be TRBD1 (6 bases). Per germline, CDR1 SNHLY and CDR2 FYNNEI. V shed 3 bases and J shed 5 bases, with 19 bases lying between them. This CDR3 is built from 16 residues. The DNA of the CDR3 is TGTGCCAGCAGTGAGGGCAGGGGATACCCATCCGAGACCCAGTACTTC. As protein: CASSEGRGYPSETQYF.

The gene calls are TRBV6-2 or TRBV6-3 and TRBJ2-7; TRBD1 agrees at 7 bases. J was trimmed by 2 bases and V by 6 bases; bases with no gene match: 16. The V gene's germline CDR1 is MNHEY and CDR2 SVGEGT. This CDR3 spans 17 amino acids. CDR3 loop: CASSPRPVDRDTYEQYF. CDR3 in DNA: TGTGCCAGCAGCCCCAGGCCCGTCGACAGGGACACCTACGAGCAGTACTTC.